Presented here are 17 T cell receptor beta chains from one specimen sequenced in a study of T cells in Graves' hyperthyroidism and ophthalmopathy. TCR beta CDR3 regions were amplified from RNA. The HTBI primer set served for first-round RT-PCR of the TCR CDR3. TCRdb fed the multiplex PCR reads into MiXCR, producing one record per CDR3 protein. Of about 570,000 distinct CDR3 sequences in the sample, approximately 15% are singletons; the top ten hold approximately 13%. What was sequenced was blood. All receptors derive from a woman aged 40 to 50 with Graves' hyperthyroidism.

The table lists this clonotype with many counts. V and J are TRBV30 and TRBJ2-3; D remains unclear. The CDR3 runs 13 residues. With 4 bases removed from V and 2 bases from J, the gap between germline ends came to 10 bases. Per the germline V gene, CDR1 is GTSNPN and CDR2 is SVGIG (reference sequence). For the CDR3, the DNA is TGTGCCTGGACGATTTCGAACACAGATACGCAGTATTTT. It yields the protein CAWTISNTDTQYF.

In nucleotides, the CDR3 is TGTGCCAGCAGCCTACCACAGGGCACAGATACGCAGTATTTT. Translating gives CASSLPQGTDTQYF. The chain carries TRBV28 and TRBJ2-3; D possibly corresponds to TRBD1 (5 bases). Germline assignment: CDR1 MDHEN and CDR2 SYDVKM. The CDR3 length is 14 residues. V gave up 6 bases and J gave up 1 base, with 11 bases separating them.

For this clonotype: A much more abundant neighbour one base away suggests this may be a read error. It is likely a read error, because the conserved phenylalanine at the end of the CDR3 is missing. The rearrangement uses TRBV6-9 and TRBJ2-7; 7 bases fit TRBD2. Germline CDR1 reads MNHGY; CDR2 reads SVAAGI. The CDR3 is 14 residues long. V lost 4 bases to trimming and J lost 3 bases; unmatched junction nucleotides: 6. CDR3 in DNA: TGTGCCAGCAGTTCCCGGGACTACCACTACGAGCAGTACCTC. Amino acid sequence: CASSSRDYHYEQYL.

The chain carries TRBV20-1 and TRBJ2-2, with a possible D match to TRBD1 (6 bases). Trimming shortened V by 2 bases and J by 13 bases, and 17 bases separated the two germline ends. The CDR3 contains 13 residues. Germline CDR1 DFQATT, CDR2 SNEGSKA (reference sequence). The CDR3 DNA reads as TGCAGTGCTAGAAGGACAGCCACACAAGGGCTGTTTTTT. Its translation: CSARRTATQGLFF.

Ten or more counts support this clonotype. The chain is built from TRBV20-1 and TRBJ2-3; tentative D call: TRBD2 (5 bases). V lost 6 bases and J lost 4, with 11 bases in between. The CDR3 extends over 12 amino acids. CDR1 DFQATT and CDR2 SNEGSKA come from the germline V gene (reference sequence). CDR3 sequence reads: CSALTSADTQYF. For the CDR3, the DNA is TGCAGTGCCCTAACTAGTGCAGATACGCAGTATTTT.

In DNA form, the CDR3 reads TGTGCCAGCAGTCGTCCCCTACGGGAGAGATTCACCGGGGAGCTGTTTTTT. This gives the protein CASSRPLRERFTGELFF. The chain couples TRBV6-2 or TRBV6-3 to TRBJ2-2, with D tentatively TRBD2 (6 bases). Trimming removed 5 bases at V and 4 bases at J, with 20 bases between. The germline CDR1 and CDR2 sequences are MNHEY and SVGEGT. This CDR3 contains 17 residues.

This clonotype was seen only a few times. The junction shows a germline mismatch at one end, possibly a read error. The CDR3 DNA reads TGTGCCAGCAGTTTGCAAGAGACCCAGCACTTC. Protein sequence: CASSLQETQHF. This chain joins TRBV28 and TRBJ2-5, with no clear D. Germline lookup yields CDR1 MDHEN and CDR2 SYDVKM. This CDR3 is built from 11 residues.

J is TRBJ2-1 and V is TRBV19; TRBD2 might be the D (5 bases). Trimming cost V 5 bases and J 9 bases, with 17 bases left between them. The CDR3 spans 14 residues. CDR1 is LNHDA, CDR2 SQIVND, per germline (reference sequence). Here the CDR3 reads CASSDLYGGGEQFF. CDR3 in DNA: TGTGCCAGTAGTGATCTCTACGGAGGCGGTGAGCAGTTCTTC.

This clonotype was seen repeatedly, ten times or more. This CDR3 reads CASSLNRGGYGYTF. In DNA form, the CDR3 reads TGTGCCAGCAGTTTAAACAGGGGGGGTTATGGCTACACCTTC. The genes are TRBV12-3 or TRBV12-4 and TRBJ1-2, with 8 bases matching TRBD1. V gave up 2 bases and J gave up 5 bases; unmatched junction bases: 4. CDR3 size: 14 residues.

In its sample, this clonotype was seen many times. CDR3 coding DNA: TGTGCCAGCAGTACCGGGACAGGGAACACCGGGGAGCTGTTTTTT. Amino acid sequence: CASSTGTGNTGELFF. This chain joins TRBV2 and TRBJ2-2; the match to TRBD1 covers 8 bases. Trimming took 5 bases from V and 1 from J; bases not matched to a gene: 3. The CDR3 length is 15 residues. CDR1 and CDR2 (germline): SNHLY, FYNNEI.

This clonotype came up many times. The chain is built from TRBV18 and TRBJ2-7; no firm D call. With 4 bases removed from V and 2 bases from J, the gap between germline ends came to 9 bases. CDR1 and CDR2 (germline): KGHSH, LQKENI. The CDR3 extends over 13 amino acids. The CDR3 loop is CASSRSSAYEQYF. As DNA, the CDR3 is TGTGCCAGCTCACGTAGCAGTGCCTACGAGCAGTACTTC. Supplemented by reference TRBV18 and TRBJ2-7, the full variable domain reads NAGVMQNPRHLVRRRGQEARLRCSPMKGHSHVYWYRQLPEEGLKFMVYLQKENIIDESGMPKERFSAEFPKEGPSILRIQQVVRGDSAAYFCASSRSSAYEQYFGPGTRLTVT.

This clonotype was found many times. The V and J genes are TRBV27 and TRBJ1-1; D remains unclear. The V gene lost 0 bases and the J gene lost 5 bases, with 7 bases spanning the gap. The length of the CDR3 is 13 residues. From germline, CDR1 is MNHEY and CDR2 SMNVEV (reference sequence). The CDR3 loop is CASSLSVETEAFF. The CDR3, as DNA: TGTGCCAGCAGTTTATCGGTGGAGACTGAAGCTTTCTTT.

The chain links TRBV7-2 to TRBJ2-2; no firm D call. Germline CDR1 and CDR2: SGHTA and FQGNSA. The ends were cut back, 1 base at V and 7 bases at J, with 7 bases in the middle. The length of the CDR3 is 13 residues. The CDR3 sequence: CASSLGWNGELFF. Written as DNA, the CDR3 is TGTGCCAGCAGCTTAGGGTGGAACGGGGAGCTGTTTTTT.

As to this clonotype: A read error is possible here, since a much larger clone lies one base away. The CDR3 end shows no conserved phenylalanine or tryptophan, and so a read error is likely. V usage is TRBV12-3 or TRBV12-4 and J usage is TRBJ1-1; D ambiguous. The CDR3 is made up of 12 amino acids. V gave up 1 base and J gave up 7 bases, with 7 bases separating them. As DNA, the CDR3 is TGTGCCAGCAGTTTAGGGCAATTTGAAGCTTTCCTT. Translation gives CASSLGQFEAFL.

This clonotype was counted between two and nine times. V and J are TRBV24-1 and TRBJ2-1; TRBD1 matches at 7 bases. CDR1 and CDR2 (germline): KGHDR, SFDVKD. V lost 1 base, J lost 11 bases, and 10 bases stayed unmatched. CDR3 length: 15 amino acids. CDR3 nucleotide sequence: TGTGCCACCAGTGATTTAGGGCAGGGGGTAGATCAGCAGTTCTTC. This encodes CATSDLGQGVDQQFF.

The chain employs TRBV19 and TRBJ2-3, with 13 bases lining up with TRBD2. Trimming at V came to 5 bases and at J to 6 bases, leaving 20 bases not matched to a gene. The CDR3 is 20 residues long. CDR1 and CDR2 (germline): LNHDA, SQIVND (reference sequence). In DNA form, the CDR3 reads TGTGCCAGTAGTGCCACGGGACTAGCGGGGATTAGCTCTCTGCTGGATACGCAGTATTTT. Protein: CASSATGLAGISSLLDTQYF.

This clonotype was picked up a small number of times. V gene TRBV5-1 combines with J gene TRBJ2-2; 10 nucleotides match TRBD1. This CDR3 is 17 amino acids long. The germline V gene encodes CDR1 SGHRS and CDR2 YFSETQ. After removal of 0 bases from V and 4 bases from J, the junction contained 6 bases not matched to a gene. The CDR3 reads CASSLDPWTGGTGELFF. As DNA, the CDR3 is TGCGCCAGCAGCTTGGACCCTTGGACAGGGGGCACCGGGGAGCTGTTTTTT.